This entry features one T cell receptor beta chain sequence. The antigen is not known. The sample comes from a study of cytomegalovirus exposure and HLA in healthy donors. Study results and limitations: An analysis that was carried out later associated 15,000 to 20,000 TCR beta sequences with HLA alleles at 0.05 false discovery rate. As a later analysis showed, several of the most significant clusters appeared to be linked to common viral pathogens.

Researchers ran the PCR with 60 Vbeta and 13 Jbeta primers. Here immunoSEQ multiplex PCR was the method, and the copy in TCRdb shows in-frame clones only, minus some. This table lists some 120,000 clones. Sequencing was done on a sample of PBMCs. This TCR was sampled from a man aged 35 to 55 in good health and CMV-seropositive.

Here the CDR3 reads CASSIGASGTDTQYF. CDR3 DNA: TGTGCCAGCAGCATAGGAGCGAGCGGCACAGATACGCAGTATTTT. The chain joins TRBV11-2 to TRBJ2-3; D is unresolved. CDR3 length: 15 amino acids. The germline V and J ends were trimmed by 5 bases and 1 base, with 13 bases remaining between them. CDR1 and CDR2 from the germline V gene are SGHAT and FQNNGV.